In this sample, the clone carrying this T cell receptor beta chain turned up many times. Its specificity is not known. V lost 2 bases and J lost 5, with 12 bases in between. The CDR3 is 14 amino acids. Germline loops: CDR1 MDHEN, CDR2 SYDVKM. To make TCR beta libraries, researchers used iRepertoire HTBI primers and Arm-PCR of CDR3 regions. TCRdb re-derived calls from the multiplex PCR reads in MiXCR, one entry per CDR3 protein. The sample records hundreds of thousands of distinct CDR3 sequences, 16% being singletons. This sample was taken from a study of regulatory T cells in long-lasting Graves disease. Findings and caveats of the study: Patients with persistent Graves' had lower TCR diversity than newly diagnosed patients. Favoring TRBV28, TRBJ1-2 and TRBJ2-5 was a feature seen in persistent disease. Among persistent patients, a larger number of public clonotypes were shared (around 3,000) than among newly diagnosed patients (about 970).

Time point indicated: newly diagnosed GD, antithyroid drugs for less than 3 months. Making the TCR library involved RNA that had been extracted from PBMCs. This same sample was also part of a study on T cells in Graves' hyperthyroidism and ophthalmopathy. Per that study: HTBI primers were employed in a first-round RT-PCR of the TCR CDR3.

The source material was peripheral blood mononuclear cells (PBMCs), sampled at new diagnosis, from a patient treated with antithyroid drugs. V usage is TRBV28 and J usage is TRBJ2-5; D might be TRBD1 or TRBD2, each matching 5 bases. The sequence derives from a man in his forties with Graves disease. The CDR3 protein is CASSLGGDIETQYF. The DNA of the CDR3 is TGTGCCAGCAGTTTAGGGGGTGACATTGAGACCCAGTACTTC.